The text below deals with one TCR beta chain. What it binds is not known. The CDR3 contains 15 residues. V lost 0 bases, J lost 10 bases, and 7 bases stayed unmatched. CDR1 is SGHNT and CDR2 is YENEEA in the germline V gene. With 60 Vbeta and 13 Jbeta primers, the PCR was carried out. The method was immunoSEQ multiplex PCR; TCRdb's version includes in-frame clones alone and lacks a portion of them. Of 150,000 to 200,000 clones in the sample, nearly 80% were seen once. The source of the sample is a study of cytomegalovirus exposure and HLA in healthy donors. Study results and caveats: Reportedly, diagnosis of cytomegalovirus status by the classifier showed high specificity and sensitivity.

The donors were healthy bone marrow donors. This sequence originates from a woman aged 25-40 years in good health and CMV-seropositive. The chain uses TRBV11-3 and TRBJ2-1; 9 nucleotides align to TRBD1. Sequencing was done on a sample of PBMCs. CDR3 DNA: TGTGCCAGCAGCTTAGACCCACAGGGGGCACGGGAGCAGTTCTTC. This gives the protein CASSLDPQGAREQFF.